This T cell receptor beta chain was found in a study of T cells in Graves' hyperthyroidism and ophthalmopathy. Findings and limits, study-wide: The model forecast ophthalmopathy, anticipating it by a median around 6.5 months before onset. Most thyroid clonotypes with frequency above 0.001 were detected in blood. Stable hyperthyroidism was told apart from ophthalmopathy by a model built on 13 V-J features.

Template material for amplifying TCR beta CDR3 regions consisted of RNA transcripts. First-round RT-PCR with HTBI primers amplified the TCR CDR3 region. TCRdb analysed the multiplex PCR reads with MiXCR anew, one entry per CDR3 protein. The top ten clones hold under 20% of a sample with a few hundred thousand distinct CDR3 sequences, around 42% of them seen once. There are many counts of this clonotype. The antigen is not known. Germline assignment: CDR1 SEHNR and CDR2 FQNEAQ (reference sequence). The CDR3 extends over 15 amino acids. V lost 0 bases and J lost 2, with 11 bases in between. This chain connects TRBV7-9 to TRBJ2-7, with D maybe TRBD1 (6 bases). The clonotype was recovered from an adult woman with Graves' disease, either hyperthyroidism or ophthalmopathy (not recorded which). Source material: peripheral blood or thyroid tissue (not recorded which). The CDR3 DNA reads TGTGCCAGCAGCTTAGCCCGGACAGCAACCTACGAGCAGTACTTC. Encoded protein: CASSLARTATYEQYF.